This paragraph reports one TCR beta chain. A Seattle source enrolled patients during active infection and followed them longitudinally. The data stem from a study of blood T cell repertoires in COVID-19. Only in-frame clones appear in the TCRdb table, and some are missing; sequencing was by immunoSEQ multiplex PCR. Of a few hundred thousand clones in the sample, roughly nine tenths were seen once. V was clipped by 4 bases and J by 0 bases, with 15 bases between them. The CDR3 has 16 amino acids. The germline V gene encodes CDR1 LGHDT and CDR2 YNNKEL (reference sequence). The TCR comes from a woman aged 25 to 39 with COVID-19, enrolled during active disease. This rearrangement joins TRBV3-1 (or the pseudogene TRBV3-2) to TRBJ1-1; D ambiguous. Sequencing was performed on peripheral blood. The CDR3 is CASSRGPQGLNTEAFF. In DNA form, the CDR3 reads TGTGCCAGCAGCCGCGGGCCCCAAGGGCTGAACACTGAAGCTTTCTTT.